Listed here are 31 T cell receptor beta chains from one sample, sequenced in a study of OX40 agonist ivuxolimab in advanced cancers. Using immunoSEQ multiplex PCR, the repertoire was profiled, and TCRdb retains in-frame clones only, with some absent. The sample carries tens of thousands of clones, 75% to 90% recorded once. The specimen comprised CD4+ or CD8+ T cells sorted from blood, sampled in a trial of the OX40 agonist ivuxolimab. The receptors were sampled from an adult with an advanced solid tumor such as melanoma, head and neck, liver or kidney cancer.

This clone was found a few times. This rearrangement joins TRBV9 to TRBJ2-7, with a tentative D call TRBD1 (5 bases). Germline V lookup: CDR1 SGDLS, CDR2 YYNGEE. This CDR3 comprises 14 residues. V lost 0 bases, J lost 2 bases, and 9 bases lay in between. The CDR3 loop reads CASSVVDTPYEQYF. Written as DNA, the CDR3 is TGTGCCAGCAGCGTAGTGGACACGCCCTACGAGCAGTACTTC.

The chain links TRBV27 to TRBJ2-7; TRBD2 agrees at 11 bases. Per the germline V gene, CDR1 is MNHEY and CDR2 is SMNVEV (reference sequence). The J segment lost 1 base and the V segment lost 5 bases, leaving 1 base of the junction unmatched. The CDR3 is 14 amino acids. Here the CDR3 reads CASSTSGGSYEQYF. CDR3 coding DNA: TGTGCCAGCAGTACTAGCGGGGGTTCCTACGAGCAGTACTTC.

The gene calls are TRBV9 and TRBJ2-3, with D perhaps matching TRBD1 or TRBD2 (6 bases each). CDR1 is SGDLS, CDR2 YYNGEE, per germline. V lost 0 bases and J lost 1, with 9 bases in between. The CDR3 loop spans 15 amino acids. This CDR3 reads CASSVEGGGTDTQYF. The CDR3 bases are TGTGCCAGCAGCGTAGAGGGGGGTGGCACAGATACGCAGTATTTT.

The J gene is TRBJ1-2, the V gene TRBV27, with D possibly being TRBD1 (5 bases). The ends were cut back, 7 bases at V and 4 bases at J, with 19 bases in the middle. Germline loops: CDR1 MNHEY, CDR2 SMNVEV (reference sequence). CDR3 size: 15 residues. In DNA form, the CDR3 reads TGTGCCAGCACCAATGGGGGGGGATCGGTCTATGGCTACACCTTC. It codes for CASTNGGGSVYGYTF.

V gene TRBV2 combines with J gene TRBJ1-6, with 9 positions matching TRBD1. CDR3 length equals 16 residues. V trimming: 2 bases; J trimming: 10 bases; junction bases outside the gene matches: 9. Germline lookup yields CDR1 SNHLY and CDR2 FYNNEI. The DNA of the CDR3 is TGTGCCAGCAGTGAAAAGGCAACAGGGGGCTGGTCACCCCTCCACTTT. It yields the protein CASSEKATGGWSPLHF. Supplemented by reference TRBV2 and TRBJ1-6, the full variable domain reads EPEVTQTPSHQVTQMGQEVILRCVPISNHLYFYWYRQILGQKVEFLVSFYNNEISEKSEIFDDQFSVERPDGSNFTLKIRSTKLEDSAMYFCASSEKATGGWSPLHFGNGTRLTVT.

The chain employs TRBV5-4 and TRBJ2-5; 8 bases are shared with TRBD1. The CDR3 length is 14 residues. V lost 4 bases to trimming and J lost 2 bases; unmatched junction nucleotides: 4. Germline V lookup: CDR1 SGHNT, CDR2 YYREEE (reference sequence). Written as DNA, the CDR3 is TGTGCCAGCAGCCCGGACAGGGAGCAAGAGACCCAGTACTTC. As protein: CASSPDREQETQYF.

The chain carries TRBV7-8 and TRBJ1-1; the D gene is possibly TRBD1 (5 bases). CDR1 is SGHVS, CDR2 FQNEAQ, per germline. The V end was cut by 5 bases, the J end by 1 base, with 11 bases between. There are 14 residues in the CDR3. CDR3 DNA sequence: TGTGCCAGCAGCGGGGACCTACCGAACACTGAAGCTTTCTTT. It encodes CASSGDLPNTEAFF.

The rearrangement uses TRBV2 and TRBJ2-7; 7 positions match TRBD2. Unmatched junction bases numbered 20, after V lost 2 bases and J lost 4 bases. Germline V gene data show CDR1 as SNHLY and CDR2 as FYNNEI. The CDR3 has 19 residues. CDR3 amino acids: CASSEPPHQSGVLNYEQYF. The CDR3, as DNA: TGTGCCAGCAGTGAACCCCCACATCAGAGCGGGGTCCTTAATTACGAGCAGTACTTC.

J is TRBJ2-3 and V is TRBV5-6, with D unresolved. CDR3 length equals 14 residues. Trimming cost V 2 bases and J 3 bases, with 10 bases left between them. Germline V gene lookup returns CDR1 SGHDT and CDR2 YYEEEE. The CDR3 coding sequence is TGTGCCAGCAGCTTACGGCTAGAAACAGATACGCAGTATTTT. Its protein is CASSLRLETDTQYF.

The rearrangement uses TRBV2 and TRBJ1-5, with D maybe TRBD1 (5 bases). This CDR3 is built from 17 residues. Trimming removed 7 bases at V and 0 bases at J, with 19 bases between. Looked up from germline, CDR1 is SNHLY and CDR2 is FYNNEI. CDR3: CASKQEFGDFSNQPQHF. CDR3 coding DNA: TGTGCCAGCAAGCAGGAGTTCGGGGACTTTAGCAATCAGCCCCAGCATTTT.

This clone was picked up one time. The chain employs TRBV7-9 and TRBJ2-5; maybe TRBD1 (6 bases). The CDR3 spans 14 residues. V lost 5 bases and J lost 5, with 15 bases in between. The germline V gene encodes CDR1 SEHNR and CDR2 FQNEAQ (reference sequence). The CDR3 DNA sequence: TGTGCCAGCAGCACCACGGGAAGGGGGGAGACCCAGTACTTC. This sequence encodes CASSTTGRGETQYF.

The chain combines TRBV12-5 with TRBJ2-7; the D is unclear. Trimming took off 7 bases at V and 3 bases at J, with 16 bases between the two ends. The CDR3 runs 14 residues. Germline V gene data show CDR1 as LGHNT and CDR2 as FRNRAP. For the CDR3, the DNA is TGTGCTAGTGACTCCCCCCTAGACTTCTACGAGCAGTACTTC. Translated: CASDSPLDFYEQYF.

The rearrangement links TRBV29-1 to TRBJ1-4; tentatively, D is TRBD1 (5 bases). Trimming pared 5 bases from V and 1 base from J, leaving 8 bases between. Per germline, CDR1 SQVTM and CDR2 ANQGSEA. The CDR3 totals 13 residues. As DNA, the CDR3 is TGCAGCGTTCAGGGAGAAACTAATGAAAAACTGTTTTTT. Protein sequence: CSVQGETNEKLFF. Complete variable domain (other parts from reference TRBV29-1 and TRBJ1-4): SAVISQKPSRDICQRGTSLTIQCQVDSQVTMMFWYRQQPGQSLTLIATANQGSEATYESGFVIDKFPISRPNLTFSTLTVSNMSPEDSSIYLCSVQGETNEKLFFGSGTQLSVL.

The rearrangement uses TRBV6-4 and TRBJ2-1, with 13 bases identical to TRBD2. The V segment lost 5 bases and the J segment 7 bases; nucleotides outside the gene matches: 5. The CDR3 is made up of 15 amino acids. Germline V lookup: CDR1 MRHNA, CDR2 SNTAGT. In DNA, the CDR3 is TGTGCCAGCAGTCCCGGGACTAGCGGGGCTAATGAGCAGTTCTTC. Protein product: CASSPGTSGANEQFF.

This chain links TRBV19 with TRBJ2-2; the match to TRBD1 covers 9 bases. Unmatched junction bases numbered 6, after V lost 4 bases and J lost 6 bases. CDR3 length equals 15 residues. Germline values: CDR1 LNHDA, CDR2 SQIVND (reference sequence). The CDR3 nucleotides are TGTGCCAGTAGTAGGGACAGGGAGGGTGCCGGGGAGCTGTTTTTT. Its translation is CASSRDREGAGELFF.

The J gene is TRBJ2-7, the V gene TRBV23-1; 9 positions agree with TRBD2. TRBV23-1 is given ORF status, its function remaining uncertain. The V and J ends lost 0 bases and 6 bases, in that order; junction bases with no gene match: 9. The CDR3 extends over 16 amino acids. CDR3 in amino acids: CASSQSMASGVFEQYF. DNA of the CDR3: TGCGCCAGCAGTCAATCGATGGCTAGCGGGGTTTTCGAGCAGTACTTC.

This clone appeared a few times. The chain employs TRBV4-1 and TRBJ1-2; D might be TRBD1 (5 bases). The germline V gene encodes CDR1 MGHRA and CDR2 YSYEKL. Trimming removed 0 bases from V and 2 bases from J, with 10 bases in between. The length of the CDR3 is 15 residues. The CDR3 DNA follows: TGCGCCAGCAGCCAAGAATTGCGGACAAACTATGGCTACACCTTC. Amino acid sequence: CASSQELRTNYGYTF.

V is TRBV27 and J is TRBJ1-2, with TRBD1 matching over 7 bases. V was clipped by 3 bases and J by 7 bases; unmatched bases: 14. This CDR3 spans 16 amino acids. CDR1 and CDR2 from the germline V gene are MNHEY and SMNVEV (reference sequence). The DNA for the CDR3 is TGTGCCAGCAGTTTGGGGCAGGGGGGGCGTCTCGGTGGCTACACCTTC. It encodes CASSLGQGGRLGGYTF.

The genes are TRBV7-2 and TRBJ2-7; D possibly corresponds to TRBD1 (6 bases). Germline assignment: CDR1 SGHTA and CDR2 FQGNSA. The CDR3 is made up of 14 amino acids. V was trimmed by 3 bases and J by 4 bases, leaving 13 bases between them. The DNA for the CDR3 is TGTGCCAGCAGCTTCCCCGACAGGTCTTACGAGCAGTACTTC. It yields the protein CASSFPDRSYEQYF.

The J gene is TRBJ2-7, the V gene TRBV4-3; D assignment may be TRBD1 or TRBD2 (5 bases each). Germline V gives CDR1 LGHNA, CDR2 YSLEER. This CDR3 contains 17 residues. V was shortened by 0 bases and J by 0 bases, with 15 bases between the two germline ends. This CDR3 reads CASSQEISGGFSYEQYF. Here the CDR3 DNA reads TGCGCCAGCAGCCAAGAAATAAGTGGGGGATTCTCCTACGAGCAGTACTTC.

The V and J genes are TRBV7-3 and TRBJ2-3; 8 nucleotides line up with TRBD2. Germline values: CDR1 SGHTA, CDR2 FQGTGA. Germline trimming cut 8 bases from V and 4 bases from J; bases unmatched to any gene: 8. CDR3 size: 14 residues. CDR3 DNA sequence: TGTGCCAGCTGTCGTCGGGGGGGCTCAGATACGCAGTATTTT. Protein: CASCRRGGSDTQYF. Full variable domain (rest looked up from reference TRBV7-3 and TRBJ2-3): GAGVSQTPSNKVTEKGKYVELRCDPISGHTALYWYRQSLGQGPEFLIYFQGTGAADDSGLPNDRFFAVRPEGSVSTLKIQRTERGDSAVYLCASCRRGGSDTQYFGPGTRLTVL.

The chain uses TRBV5-3 and TRBJ2-3; D is ambiguous. TRBV5-3 is recorded as an ORF, its role being uncertain. This CDR3 is built from 16 residues. Trimming shortened V by 1 base and J by 2 bases, and 14 bases separated the two germline ends. DNA of the CDR3: TGTGCCAGAAGCTTGAAGGTTGCGGAGCTCACAGATACGCAGTATTTT. Protein sequence: CARSLKVAELTDTQYF.

This clone has a single count. This sequence joins TRBV7-8 and TRBJ2-5; D possibly uses TRBD1 or TRBD2 (5 bases each). The CDR3 runs to 14 residues. V was pared by 2 bases and J by 5 bases, with 12 bases between. Germline V gives CDR1 SGHVS, CDR2 FQNEAQ. Here the CDR3 reads CASSLRDVAETQYF. The CDR3 coding sequence is TGTGCCAGCAGCTTAAGGGACGTAGCCGAGACCCAGTACTTC. The full variable domain, with the rest looked up from reference TRBV7-8 and TRBJ2-5, is GAGVSQSPRYKVAKRGQDVALRCDPISGHVSLFWYQQALGQGPEFLTYFQNEAQLDKSGLPSDRFFAERPEGSVSTLKIQRTQQEDSAVYLCASSLRDVAETQYFGPGTRLLVL.

This clone showed up just a few times. The chain recombines TRBV29-1 with TRBJ2-1, with 7 bases fitting TRBD2. CDR1 SQVTM and CDR2 ANQGSEA come from the germline V gene. This CDR3 has 15 amino acids. Unmatched junction bases numbered 8, after V lost 2 bases and J lost 4 bases. CDR3 nucleotide sequence: TGCAGCGTTGAACCCTCGTGGGGGGGTTACAATGAGCAGTTCTTC. Translation: CSVEPSWGGYNEQFF.

This chain joins TRBV6-1 and TRBJ2-1, with TRBD2 as a possible D gene (5 bases). CDR3 size: 15 residues. Trimming removed 3 bases from V and 0 bases from J, with 9 bases in between. Per germline, CDR1 MNHNS and CDR2 SASEGT. The CDR3 sequence: CASSDERTSYNEQFF. The CDR3 nucleotides are TGTGCCAGCAGTGACGAGCGGACCTCCTACAATGAGCAGTTCTTC.

The chain joins TRBV7-9 to TRBJ2-7; D is possibly TRBD2 (6 bases). The CDR3 is 17 residues long. The germline CDR1 and CDR2 sequences are SEHNR and FQNEAQ (reference sequence). Trimming took off 6 bases at V and 5 bases at J, with 26 bases between the two ends. The CDR3 DNA reads TGTGCCAGCAGAGGTCGGGCTCGGGGGACCTTAGACGACGAGCAGTACTTC. It codes for CASRGRARGTLDDEQYF.

The V call is TRBV2, the J call TRBJ2-3; D remains unclear. The CDR3 runs 12 residues. In germline, CDR1 is SNHLY, CDR2 FYNNEI. The V end lost 3 bases, the J end lost 7 bases, and 8 bases lay between the germline ends. The CDR3 spells CASSDIRHTQYF. In DNA, the CDR3 is TGTGCCAGCAGTGACATCCGTCATACGCAGTATTTT.

DNA for the CDR3: TGTGCCAGCACCCTCTTACTAGCGGGGGACTTCACAGATACGCAGTATTTT. Its translation is CASTLLLAGDFTDTQYF. This chain uses TRBV28 with TRBJ2-3; 11 positions match TRBD2. The V and J ends lost 7 bases and 2 bases, in that order; junction bases with no gene match: 11. Germline lookup yields CDR1 MDHEN and CDR2 SYDVKM. This CDR3 contains 17 residues. Full variable domain (remainder filled in from reference TRBV28 and TRBJ2-3): DVKVTQSSRYLVKRTGEKVFLECVQDMDHENMFWYRQDPGLGLRLIYFSYDVKMKEKGDIPEGYSVSREKKERFSLILESASTNQTSMYLCASTLLLAGDFTDTQYFGPGTRLTVL.

The rearrangement uses TRBV5-4 and TRBJ1-1; D may be TRBD1 (5 bases). The CDR3 is 13 amino acids. CDR1 is SGHNT and CDR2 is YYREEE in the germline V gene (reference sequence). Trimming stripped 4 bases from V and 1 base from J, with 8 bases between. This chain's CDR3 is CASSNGQNTEAFF. CDR3 nucleotide sequence: TGTGCCAGCAGCAACGGACAGAACACTGAAGCTTTCTTT.

V usage is TRBV9 and J usage is TRBJ1-2, with D tentatively TRBD1 (5 bases). V gave up 0 bases and J gave up 5 bases, with 14 bases separating them. This CDR3 contains 15 residues. Germline CDR1 SGDLS, CDR2 YYNGEE. CDR3 sequence: CASSVDGDGLYGYTF. The CDR3 DNA is TGTGCCAGCAGCGTAGACGGGGACGGTCTGTATGGCTACACCTTC.

The chain recombines TRBV5-4 with TRBJ2-7, with 8 nucleotides matching TRBD1. Germline lookup yields CDR1 SGHNT and CDR2 YYREEE (reference sequence). This CDR3 has 14 residues. V shed 4 bases and J 6 bases; nucleotides not matched to a gene: 9. CDR3: CASSLGQGPREQYF. In DNA, the CDR3 is TGTGCCAGCAGCCTCGGACAGGGTCCTCGCGAGCAGTACTTC.